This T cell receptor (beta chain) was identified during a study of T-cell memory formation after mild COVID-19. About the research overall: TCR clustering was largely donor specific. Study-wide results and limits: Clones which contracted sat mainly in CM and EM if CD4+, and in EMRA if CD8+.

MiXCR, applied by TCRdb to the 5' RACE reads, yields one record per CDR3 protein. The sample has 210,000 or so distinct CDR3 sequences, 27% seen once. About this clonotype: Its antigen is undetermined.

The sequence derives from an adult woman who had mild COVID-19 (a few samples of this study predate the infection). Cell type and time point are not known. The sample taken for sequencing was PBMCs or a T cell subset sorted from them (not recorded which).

The CDR3 DNA follows: TGTGCCAGCAGTTGGAGGACGTCAGGGTGGGGGGGCTACACCTTC. Translated: CASSWRTSGWGGYTF. This chain joins TRBV12-3 or TRBV12-4 and TRBJ1-2; D might be TRBD1 (5 bases). V was cut by 4 bases and J by 8 bases, with 20 bases left in between. This CDR3 is built from 15 residues.